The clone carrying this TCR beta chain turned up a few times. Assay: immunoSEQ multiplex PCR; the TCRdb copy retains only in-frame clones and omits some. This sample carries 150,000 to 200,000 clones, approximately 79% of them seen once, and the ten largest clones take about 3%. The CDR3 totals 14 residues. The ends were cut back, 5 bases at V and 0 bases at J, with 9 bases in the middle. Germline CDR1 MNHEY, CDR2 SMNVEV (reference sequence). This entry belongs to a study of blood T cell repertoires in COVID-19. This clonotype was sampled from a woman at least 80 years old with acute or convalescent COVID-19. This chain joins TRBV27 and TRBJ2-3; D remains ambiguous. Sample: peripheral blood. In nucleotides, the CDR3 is TGTGCCAGCAGTACACACCCTAGCACAGATACGCAGTATTTT. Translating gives CASSTHPSTDTQYF.